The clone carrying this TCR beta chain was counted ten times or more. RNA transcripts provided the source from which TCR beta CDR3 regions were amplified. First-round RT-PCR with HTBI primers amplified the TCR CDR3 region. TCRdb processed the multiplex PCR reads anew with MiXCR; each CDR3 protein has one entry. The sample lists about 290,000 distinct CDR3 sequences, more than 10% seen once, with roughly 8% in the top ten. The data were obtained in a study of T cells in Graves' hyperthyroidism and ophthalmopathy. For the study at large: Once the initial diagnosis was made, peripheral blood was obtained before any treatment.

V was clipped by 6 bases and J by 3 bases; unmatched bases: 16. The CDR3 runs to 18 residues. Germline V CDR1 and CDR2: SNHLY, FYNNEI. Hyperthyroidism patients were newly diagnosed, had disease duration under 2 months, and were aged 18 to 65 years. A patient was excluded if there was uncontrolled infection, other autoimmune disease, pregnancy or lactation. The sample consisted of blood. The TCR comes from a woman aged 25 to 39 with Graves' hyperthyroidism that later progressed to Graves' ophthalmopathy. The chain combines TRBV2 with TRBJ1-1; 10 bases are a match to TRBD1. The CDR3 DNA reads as TGTGCCAGCAGAGACTTCACCGGGACAGGGGATTTGTACACTGAAGCTTTCTTT. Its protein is CASRDFTGTGDLYTEAFF.